These 23 T cell receptor beta chains came from one sample sequenced in a study of read filtering for tumor transcriptome and immune sequencing. Molecular barcoded adaptors covering alpha/delta and beta/gamma chains were used on approximately 400 ng RNA. Via MiXCR, TCRdb re-called the reads, giving one row per CDR3 protein. Of around 130,000 distinct CDR3 sequences in the sample, over 10% were seen once. Sequenced material: a population of CD138-negative cells sorted from bone marrow. These TCRs come from a donor at least 40 years old with multiple myeloma.

This clonotype has at least ten counts. The chain has TRBV20-1 and TRBJ2-5; 8 nucleotides agree with TRBD2. The CDR3 runs 14 residues. Trimming took 7 bases from V and 5 from J; bases not matched to a gene: 12. Germline values: CDR1 DFQATT, CDR2 SNEGSKA (reference sequence). The CDR3 region has the DNA TGCAGTGTCAGGGGTGCGGGGGGCTTGGAGACCCAGTACTTC. Translation: CSVRGAGGLETQYF.

This clonotype occurred many times. This rearrangement joins TRBV28 to TRBJ1-1; D remains ambiguous. Per the germline V gene, CDR1 is MDHEN and CDR2 is SYDVKM. This CDR3 has 13 residues. V lost 3 bases to trimming and J lost 11 bases, with 16 bases between them. The CDR3 loop is CASSFDRAFTAFF. The DNA for the CDR3 is TGTGCCAGCAGTTTCGATCGGGCCTTTACGGCTTTCTTT. The full variable domain, its missing parts supplied by reference TRBV28 and TRBJ1-1, is DVKVTQSSRYLVKRTGEKVFLECVQDMDHENMFWYRQDPGLGLRLIYFSYDVKMKEKGDIPEGYSVSREKKERFSLILESASTNQTSMYLCASSFDRAFTAFFGQGTRLTVV.

Points on this clonotype: One junction end disagrees with the germline gene, perhaps due to a read error. V is TRBV27 and J is TRBJ2-5, with 7 positions matching TRBD1. The CDR3 totals 15 residues. From germline, CDR1 is MNHEY and CDR2 SMNVEV (reference sequence). For the CDR3, the DNA is TGTGCCAGCAGTTTATTCGGGACAGAGCAAGAGACCCAGCACTTC. It codes for CASSLFGTEQETQHF.

Many counts were recorded for this clonotype. The chain carries TRBV20-1 and TRBJ2-1; maybe TRBD1 (5 bases). V lost 5 bases and J lost 4, with 15 bases in between. There are 14 residues in the CDR3. CDR1 and CDR2 (germline): DFQATT, SNEGSKA (reference sequence). The CDR3 DNA sequence: TGCAGTGCTCCTGGGGCCAGAAATTACAATGAGCAGTTCTTC. Protein product: CSAPGARNYNEQFF.

This clonotype was observed a handful of times. V and J are TRBV7-9 and TRBJ1-3; D is unclear. V was shortened by 4 bases and J by 7 bases, with 11 bases between the two germline ends. The CDR3 runs 13 residues. CDR1 and CDR2 from the germline V gene are SEHNR and FQNEAQ (reference sequence). CDR3 region: CASSSSGRNTIYF. The DNA for the CDR3 is TGTGCCAGCAGCTCGTCCGGGAGGAACACCATATATTTT.

This rearrangement joins TRBV6-2 or TRBV6-3 to TRBJ2-3; 10 bases match TRBD2. V dropped 6 bases and J dropped 11; count of bases not matched to a gene: 5. The germline V gene has CDR1 MNHEY and CDR2 SVGEGT. This CDR3 spans 12 amino acids. CDR3 nucleotides: TGTGCCAGCAGCCCCGGACTAGCGGTGCAGTATTTT. Protein sequence: CASSPGLAVQYF.

This clonotype was recorded many times. The CDR3 loop reads CASSLLGAQPSYNEQFF. Written as DNA, the CDR3 is TGTGCCAGCAGCTTATTGGGAGCCCAACCGTCTTACAATGAGCAGTTCTTC. The V gene is TRBV5-6, the J gene TRBJ2-1; TRBD2 might be the D (5 bases). Germline CDR1 SGHDT, CDR2 YYEEEE. V lost 2 bases and J lost 4, with 19 bases in between. This CDR3 is 17 amino acids long.

This clonotype was seen many times. One junction end does not reproduce the germline sequence, and a read error may be involved. The V gene is TRBV12-3 or TRBV12-4, the J gene TRBJ1-2, with D unclear. There are 14 residues in the CDR3. The CDR3 DNA reads as TGTGCCAGCAGTAAGAGCCCGAGTGACTACGGCTACACCTTC. The encoded protein is CASSKSPSDYGYTF.

In this sample, this clonotype turned up many times. This chain joins TRBV5-1 and TRBJ2-3, with a weak D call TRBD1 (6 bases). Germline CDR1 is SGHRS and CDR2 is YFSETQ. V was shortened by 4 bases and J by 0 bases, with 12 bases between the two germline ends. The length of the CDR3 is 15 residues. As DNA, the CDR3 is TGCGCCAGCAGCATGACAGGAGATAGCACAGATACGCAGTATTTT. This codes for CASSMTGDSTDTQYF.

As regards this clonotype: Just one base apart from a much larger clone, this may be a read error. V gene TRBV3-1 combines with J gene TRBJ2-7; 8 bases match TRBD2. In germline, CDR1 is LGHDT, CDR2 YNNKEL (reference sequence). The CDR3 loop spans 15 amino acids. Trimming at V came to 4 bases and at J to 4 bases, leaving 9 bases not matched to a gene. CDR3 amino acids: CASSPSLLAAYEQYF. In DNA form, the CDR3 reads TGTGCCAGCAGCCCCAGCCTACTAGCGGCTTACGAGCAGTACTTC.

About this clonotype: This may be a read error, as it is one base from a much larger clone. This chain connects TRBV19 to TRBJ1-4; unclear D gene. There are 14 residues in the CDR3. CDR1 is LNHDA, CDR2 SQIVND, per germline (reference sequence). As DNA, the CDR3 is TGTGCCAGTAGTTGGGGAACAACTAATGAAAAACGGTTTTTT. It is translated as CASSWGTTNEKRFF.

This clonotype has more than one count but fewer than ten. The V gene is TRBV6-5, the J gene TRBJ2-3; 12 bases align to TRBD2. V dropped 5 bases and J dropped 2; count of bases not matched to a gene: 8. The CDR3 consists of 17 residues. Germline-derived CDR1 and CDR2 are MNHEY and SVGAGI. The CDR3 loop is CASSGGLAGGPTDTQYF. CDR3 coding DNA: TGTGCCAGCAGTGGGGGTCTAGCGGGAGGGCCCACAGATACGCAGTATTTT.

This clonotype has more than one count but fewer than ten. This may be a read error, as it is one base from a much larger clone. V is TRBV28 and J is TRBJ1-2, with D perhaps matching TRBD1 (5 bases). The CDR3 loop spans 15 amino acids. In germline, CDR1 is MDHEN, CDR2 SYDVKM. CDR3 protein: CASSLHQGEDYGDTF. In DNA, the CDR3 is TGTGCCAGCAGTTTACACCAGGGTGAAGACTATGGCGACACCTTC.

In this sample, this clonotype turned up many times. V and J are TRBV2 and TRBJ1-1, with unresolved D. Trimming left V 3 bases short and J 3 bases short, with 8 bases between. This CDR3 is built from 13 residues. From germline, CDR1 is SNHLY and CDR2 FYNNEI. CDR3 loop: CASSDEQHTEAFF. In nucleotides, the CDR3 is TGTGCCAGCAGTGACGAACAGCACACTGAAGCTTTCTTT.

The chain employs TRBV5-1 and TRBJ2-5; no clear D gene. Germline V gene sequence: CDR1 SGHRS, CDR2 YFSETQ. This CDR3 has 14 residues. Trimming took off 4 bases at V and 2 bases at J, with 12 bases between the two ends. The CDR3 spells CASSRPEAQETQYF. The CDR3 DNA sequence: TGCGCCAGCAGCAGGCCCGAGGCACAAGAGACCCAGTACTTC. The full variable domain, rest sourced from reference TRBV5-1 and TRBJ2-5, is KAGVTQTPRYLIKTRGQQVTLSCSPISGHRSVSWYQQTPGQGLQFLFEYFSETQRNKGNFPGRFSGRQFSNSRSEMNVSTLELGDSALYLCASSRPEAQETQYFGPGTRLLVL.

In its sample, this clonotype was seen many times. The chain carries TRBV11-3 and TRBJ2-3; tentatively, D is TRBD1 (6 bases). Deletions cut 4 bases from V and 5 bases from J, with 13 bases between. This CDR3 is built from 14 residues. The germline CDR1 and CDR2 sequences are SGHNT and YENEEA. CDR3 nucleotide sequence: TGTGCCAGCAGCTCCTCAGGGGCGGGAGATACGCAGTATTTT. Protein sequence: CASSSSGAGDTQYF.

Ten or more counts support this clonotype. V and J are TRBV7-6 and TRBJ1-1, with 8 bases lining up with TRBD1. The germline V gene has CDR1 SGHVS and CDR2 FNYEAQ. Trimming removed 0 bases from V and 6 bases from J; junction bases left unmatched: 6. This CDR3 is 15 amino acids long. The CDR3 bases are TGTGCCAGCAGCTTAGCCCCAGGGGGCGAGGCTGAAGCTTTCTTT. It translates to CASSLAPGGEAEAFF.

This clonotype has ten or more counts. The V and J genes are TRBV5-4 and TRBJ2-1; no clear D. This CDR3 spans 13 amino acids. The germline V gene has CDR1 SGHNT and CDR2 YYREEE (reference sequence). V lost 0 bases, J lost 4 bases, and 5 bases lay in between. The CDR3 sequence: CASSLVGYNEQFF. The CDR3 DNA follows: TGTGCCAGCAGCTTGGTCGGGTACAATGAGCAGTTCTTC.

This clonotype has a count of ten or more. The J gene is TRBJ1-1, the V gene TRBV6-1, with a tentative D call TRBD1 (5 bases). The CDR3 length is 12 residues. In germline, CDR1 is MNHNS, CDR2 SASEGT. The V gene lost 5 bases and the J gene lost 7 bases, with 11 bases spanning the gap. CDR3 DNA: TGTGCCAGCAGTCCGGGGGTTAGTGAAGCTTTCTTT. Translating gives CASSPGVSEAFF.

This clonotype was seen ten or more times. The J gene is TRBJ2-6, the V gene TRBV12-3 or TRBV12-4; no clear D gene. V was cut by 8 bases and J by 0 bases, with 8 bases left in between. The CDR3 covers 14 residues. The CDR3 reads CASHRYSGANVLTF. The DNA for the CDR3 is TGTGCCAGCCACCGGTACTCTGGGGCCAACGTCCTGACTTTC.

In the case of this clonotype: The junction departs from germline at one end; a sequencing error may be responsible. The chain joins TRBV19 to TRBJ1-4; TRBD1 matches at 7 bases. Germline V gene sequence: CDR1 LNHDA, CDR2 SQIVND (reference sequence). The CDR3 runs to 14 residues. The CDR3 bases are TGTGCCAGTTCCCTCGGACAGGATCGTGAAAAACGGATTTTT. This gives the protein CASSLGQDREKRIF.

This clonotype has only a few counts. This chain links TRBV7-6 with TRBJ2-3; 7 nucleotides align to TRBD2. The CDR3 totals 15 residues. With 4 bases clipped from V and 3 bases from J, the junction kept 7 bases outside the gene matches. Germline V lookup: CDR1 SGHVS, CDR2 FNYEAQ. The CDR3, as DNA: TGTGCCAGCAGCTCAGGCGGCGGGAGAACAGATACGCAGTATTTT. Residues: CASSSGGGRTDTQYF.

This clonotype was found a few times. The J gene is TRBJ2-5, the V gene TRBV27, with D possibly being TRBD2 (6 bases). Germline lookup yields CDR1 MNHEY and CDR2 SMNVEV (reference sequence). The CDR3 length is 15 residues. Trimming removed 0 bases from V and 4 bases from J, with 12 bases in between. CDR3 sequence: CASSLSVRGGETQYF. The CDR3, as DNA: TGTGCCAGCAGTTTATCAGTTCGGGGAGGAGAGACCCAGTACTTC.